This T cell receptor (beta chain) stems from a study of CXCR3-negative and CXCR3-positive naive CD8 T cells. In regard to this clonotype: Its antigen is still unknown.

The CDR3 loop spans 15 amino acids. Germline V gene lookup returns CDR1 DFQATT and CDR2 SNEGSKA (reference sequence). The authors prepared UMI-labeled TRB cDNA libraries by 5' RACE. TCRdb reprocessed the 5' RACE reads, keeping one entry per CDR3 protein, no DNA. In all, the sample yields 60,000 to 70,000 distinct CDR3 sequences. Study findings and constraints: Researchers report that CXCR3-positive naive cells carry more hydrophobic TRB CDR3s than CXCR3-negative naive cells.

The sample was naive CXCR3+ CD8+ T cells from blood. Regarding subset: CD45RO-CCR7+CD27+CD95- naive CD8+ T cells expressing CXCR3 (TNR3+). This sequence was found in a human donor in good health. Some clones in this sample may be carry-over from other donors' samples. The chain carries TRBV20-1 and TRBJ2-1. CDR3 sequence reads: CSASTPQSNYNEQFF.